The sequence of this T cell receptor beta chain was determined in a study of response to subunit inactivated influenza vaccine. Via MiXCR, TCRdb re-called the RT-PCR reads, giving one row per CDR3 protein. The profile shows about 540,000 distinct CDR3 sequences, approximately 20% of them singletons. This CDR3 is 15 amino acids long. J gave up 3 bases and V 6 bases, and 3 bases lay outside the gene matches. These records were also assigned to another study, of T cells expressing NK-cell markers. This second study says: What made the TCR beta cDNA was 5'RACE template switching with UMIs. An anti-gamma-delta TCR antibody restricted sorting to alpha-beta TCR T cells in several experiments. Among CD8+ T cells from 5 to 7 donors, dominant NKG2C+ clonotypes accounted for roughly 1.0-7.0%. Whether expanded NKG2C+ T cell clones recognized HCMV stayed uncertain.

The specimen was CD4+ T cells sorted from PBMCs, collected approximately 13 days after vaccination. The receptor's source is a man aged 45 to 65 who received an inactivated influenza vaccine. The V call is TRBV12-3 or TRBV12-4, the J call TRBJ2-1, with 12 bases lining up with TRBD2. The CDR3 DNA reads as TGTGCCAGCAGCGTGACTAGCGGGAGCTACAATGAGCAGTTCTTC. Its protein product is CASSVTSGSYNEQFF.